The present TCR beta chain was sequenced within a study of cytomegalovirus exposure and HLA in healthy donors. The CDR3 is made up of 15 amino acids. Trimming took 8 bases from V and 1 from J; bases not matched to a gene: 7. The germline gives CDR1 SNHLY, CDR2 FYNNEI. With 60 Vbeta and 13 Jbeta primers, the PCR was carried out. Original analysis: As a later analysis found, there were approximately 80 million unique TCR beta chains, of which some 10 million were shared. Some clones are missing from TCRdb's copy, which holds only in-frame ones; the method was immunoSEQ multiplex PCR. That table is the source of V, J and clone size, and D and trimming were worked out from the DNA. The data show roughly 180,000 clones, with roughly four fifths seen just once and around 2% held by the top ten.

This clonotype was sampled from a woman younger than 35 in good health and CMV-seropositive. The gene calls are TRBV2 and TRBJ1-5; the match to TRBD1 covers 8 bases. The material sequenced was PBMCs. CDR3 protein: CASQTGARSNQPQHF. The CDR3 region has the DNA TGTGCCAGCCAGACAGGGGCTCGAAGCAATCAGCCCCAGCATTTT. Together with reference TRBV2 and TRBJ1-5, the CDR3 gives the full variable domain: EPEVTQTPSHQVTQMGQEVILRCVPISNHLYFYWYRQILGQKVEFLVSFYNNEISEKSEIFDDQFSVERPDGSNFTLKIRSTKLEDSAMYFCASQTGARSNQPQHFGDGTRLSIL.